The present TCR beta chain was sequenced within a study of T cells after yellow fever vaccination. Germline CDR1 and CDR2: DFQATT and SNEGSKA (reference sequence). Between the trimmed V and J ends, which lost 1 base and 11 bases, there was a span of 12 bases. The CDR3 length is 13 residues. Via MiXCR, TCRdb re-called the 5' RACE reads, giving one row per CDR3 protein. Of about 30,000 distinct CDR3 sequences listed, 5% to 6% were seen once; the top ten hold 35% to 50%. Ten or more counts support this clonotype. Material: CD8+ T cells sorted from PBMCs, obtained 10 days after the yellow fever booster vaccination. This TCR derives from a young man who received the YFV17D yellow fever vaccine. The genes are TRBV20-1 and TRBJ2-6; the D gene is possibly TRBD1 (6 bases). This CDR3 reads CSARGRTDYVLTF. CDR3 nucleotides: TGCAGTGCTAGAGGACGGACAGATTACGTCCTGACTTTC.